What follows are 21 T cell receptor beta chains derived from one specimen sequenced in a study of T cells in Graves' hyperthyroidism and ophthalmopathy. It was RNA transcripts that yielded the amplified TCR beta CDR3 regions. HTBI primers were used for first-round RT-PCR of the TCR CDR3. TCRdb re-called the multiplex PCR reads through MiXCR, storing one row per CDR3 protein. The data hold a few hundred thousand distinct CDR3 sequences, with around 16% observed a single time. The material sequenced was blood. The receptors stem from a woman in her forties with Graves' ophthalmopathy.

In this sample, this clonotype turned up a few times. The chain has TRBV6-6 and TRBJ2-5; 10 nucleotides align to TRBD2. Losses at the gene ends were 0 bases for V and 4 bases for J; bases not matched to a gene: 8. There are 17 residues in the CDR3. CDR1 is MNHNY, CDR2 SVGAGI, per germline (reference sequence). In DNA form, the CDR3 reads TGTGCCAGCAGTTACTCGAGCAGCGGGAGGGTCAGAGAGACCCAGTACTTC. Its protein product is CASSYSSSGRVRETQYF.

The CDR3 loop reads CASSSTGSPGELFF. CDR3 coding DNA: TGTGCCAGCAGCTCGACAGGGTCCCCCGGGGAGCTGTTTTTT. The chain links TRBV7-9 to TRBJ2-2; 7 bases fit TRBD1. Germline CDR1 reads SEHNR; CDR2 reads FQNEAQ (reference sequence). J gave up 6 bases and V 4 bases, and 5 bases lay outside the gene matches. The CDR3 loop spans 14 amino acids.

Remarks on this clonotype: At one end the junction does not follow the germline gene, possibly because of a read error. The chain joins TRBV5-1 to TRBJ1-4, with D hard to call. Germline CDR1 and CDR2: SGHRS and YFSETQ. The CDR3 spans 13 residues. The CDR3 DNA follows: TGTGCCAGCGGGCCGGGTCCCCATGAAAAACTGTTTTTT. Translation gives CASGPGPHEKLFF.

This rearrangement joins TRBV12-3 or TRBV12-4 to TRBJ2-2, with 8 bases fitting TRBD2. The CDR3 consists of 16 residues. With 4 bases clipped from V and 4 bases from J, the junction kept 8 bases outside the gene matches. Here the CDR3 DNA reads TGTGCCAGCAGTTGGGGCGGGGGGCGGAGCACCGGGGAGCTGTTTTTT. The encoded protein is CASSWGGGRSTGELFF.

This clonotype has ten or more counts. The chain has TRBV30 and TRBJ1-1, with D possibly matching TRBD1 (6 bases). Germline CDR1 is GTSNPN and CDR2 is SVGIG (reference sequence). The CDR3 has 14 amino acids. The V end lost 0 bases, the J end lost 5 bases, and 13 bases lay between the germline ends. CDR3 in amino acids: CAWSVGGTGTEAFF. In DNA form, the CDR3 reads TGTGCCTGGAGTGTCGGGGGCACCGGGACTGAAGCTTTCTTT.

The V and J genes are TRBV29-1 and TRBJ2-1, with D maybe TRBD2 (5 bases). The germline V gene has CDR1 SQVTM and CDR2 ANQGSEA. The CDR3 is 12 amino acids. V lost 6 bases and J lost 7, with 13 bases in between. CDR3 sequence reads: CSVGSQRNEQFF. CDR3 DNA: TGCAGCGTGGGGAGCCAACGGAATGAGCAGTTCTTC.

There are a few counts of this clonotype. The chain employs TRBV7-2 and TRBJ2-1; the D is unclear. CDR1 and CDR2 from the germline V gene are SGHTA and FQGNSA. This CDR3 has 15 amino acids. V was pared by 5 bases and J by 0 bases, with 11 bases between. Written as DNA, the CDR3 is TGTGCCAGCAGCGAGGTGGGCACCTCCTACAATGAGCAGTTCTTC. Translating it yields CASSEVGTSYNEQFF.

The table lists this clonotype with many counts. The V call is TRBV20-1, the J call TRBJ2-1; D may be TRBD1 or TRBD2 (5 bases each). The CDR3 is 11 amino acids. CDR1 DFQATT and CDR2 SNEGSKA come from the germline V gene (reference sequence). V dropped 5 bases and J dropped 8 bases, with 10 bases sitting between them. In DNA form, the CDR3 reads TGCAGTGCTCGGGACGTCGATGAGCAGTTCTTC. This encodes CSARDVDEQFF.

A single count supports this clonotype. The chain carries TRBV27 and TRBJ2-1; 9 positions match TRBD2. Germline CDR1 is MNHEY and CDR2 is SMNVEV (reference sequence). Losses at the gene ends were 3 bases for V and 7 bases for J; bases not matched to a gene: 16. The CDR3 covers 18 residues. CDR3 loop: CASSLGNAGGGARNEQFF. In nucleotides, the CDR3 is TGTGCCAGCAGTTTGGGGAACGCGGGAGGGGGCGCGAGGAATGAGCAGTTCTTC.

This clonotype has ten or more counts. The chain uses TRBV27 and TRBJ1-2, with TRBD1 identical over 9 bases. There are 13 residues in the CDR3. In germline, CDR1 is MNHEY, CDR2 SMNVEV (reference sequence). The J segment lost 8 bases and the V segment lost 6 bases, leaving 7 bases of the junction unmatched. This chain's CDR3 is CASSPWGQGGYTF. The CDR3 DNA reads TGTGCCAGCAGCCCATGGGGACAGGGCGGCTACACCTTC.

The chain carries TRBV20-1 and TRBJ2-3, with TRBD1 matching 10 bases. J lost 8 bases, V lost 6 bases, and 14 bases had no gene match. CDR1 DFQATT and CDR2 SNEGSKA come from the germline V gene (reference sequence). The CDR3 loop spans 15 amino acids. This CDR3 reads CSAPPGTGEVGTQYF. The CDR3 DNA sequence: TGCAGTGCCCCCCCCGGGACAGGGGAAGTTGGTACGCAGTATTTT.

The rearrangement joins TRBV11-3 to TRBJ2-1; TRBD2 might be the D (6 bases). CDR1 is SGHNT and CDR2 is YENEEA in the germline V gene. The CDR3 is 15 residues long. The V gene lost 8 bases and the J gene lost 2 bases, with 16 bases spanning the gap. The CDR3 sequence: CASAWGERPYNEQFF. CDR3 DNA sequence: TGTGCCAGCGCCTGGGGGGAGAGACCCTACAATGAGCAGTTCTTC.

This rearrangement joins TRBV27 to TRBJ1-2; TRBD1 matches 9 bases. CDR3 size: 14 residues. V lost 7 bases to trimming and J lost 4 bases; unmatched junction nucleotides: 7. Germline CDR1 and CDR2: MNHEY and SMNVEV (reference sequence). This chain's CDR3 is CASNSPGQGYGYTF. The DNA for the CDR3 is TGTGCCAGCAACTCCCCGGGACAGGGCTATGGCTACACCTTC.

This clonotype has ten or more counts. The V call is TRBV2, the J call TRBJ2-7; D perhaps matches TRBD1 (6 bases). V lost 10 bases, J lost 1 base, and 20 bases lay in between. The CDR3 totals 15 residues. CDR1 and CDR2 (germline): SNHLY, FYNNEI. CDR3: CATNLATGPSYEQYF. The CDR3 coding sequence is TGTGCCACCAATTTAGCCACAGGGCCGTCCTACGAGCAGTACTTC.

This clonotype showed up many times. The chain couples TRBV18 to TRBJ1-3; a weak D match, TRBD1 (5 bases). CDR3 length: 15 amino acids. V gave up 3 bases and J gave up 4 bases, with 13 bases separating them. CDR1 and CDR2 from the germline V gene are KGHSH and LQKENI. The CDR3 spells CASSPRQLAGNTIYF. CDR3 coding DNA: TGTGCCAGCTCACCTCGACAGTTAGCCGGAAACACCATATATTTT.

This clonotype was counted only a few times. The chain combines TRBV27 with TRBJ2-1, with unresolved D. The germline CDR1 and CDR2 sequences are MNHEY and SMNVEV (reference sequence). The CDR3 length is 14 residues. Trimming removed 2 bases at V and 6 bases at J, with 11 bases between. This CDR3 reads CASSLVLSANEQFF. The CDR3 coding sequence is TGTGCCAGCAGTTTAGTACTCAGCGCCAATGAGCAGTTCTTC.

Only a few counts were recorded for this clonotype. V gene TRBV12-3 or TRBV12-4 combines with J gene TRBJ2-2; maybe TRBD2 (6 bases). There are 14 residues in the CDR3. The V end lost 3 bases, the J end lost 7 bases, and 12 bases lay between the germline ends. The CDR3 DNA sequence: TGTGCCAGCAGTTTTGGGGGGTTCGGCGGGGAGCTGTTTTTT. Protein: CASSFGGFGGELFF.

Ten or more counts support this clonotype. This chain uses TRBV7-9 with TRBJ2-3; TRBD1 matches 7 bases. Unmatched junction bases numbered 11, after V lost 1 base and J lost 1 base. The CDR3 consists of 18 residues. The V gene's germline CDR1 is SEHNR and CDR2 FQNEAQ (reference sequence). The CDR3 reads CASSLGGYRGLRTDTQYF. In nucleotides, the CDR3 is TGTGCCAGCAGCTTAGGAGGATACAGGGGATTGCGCACAGATACGCAGTATTTT.

The rearrangement joins TRBV7-9 to TRBJ1-5; tentative D call: TRBD1 (5 bases). There are 16 residues in the CDR3. Trimming left V 0 bases short and J 3 bases short, with 12 bases between. CDR1 and CDR2 (germline): SEHNR, FQNEAQ (reference sequence). CDR3 DNA sequence: TGTGCCAGCAGCTTAGCGCGGCAGGGTAACAATCAGCCCCAGCATTTT. Translated, it gives CASSLARQGNNQPQHF.

This clonotype came up once. The rearrangement joins TRBV6-5 to TRBJ2-5; D remains unclear. V gave up 4 bases and J gave up 0 bases, with 12 bases separating them. The CDR3 covers 15 residues. Germline V gene data show CDR1 as MNHEY and CDR2 as SVGAGI. The CDR3 protein is CASSSYPGHQETQYF. DNA of the CDR3: TGTGCCAGCAGTTCCTATCCGGGCCACCAAGAGACCCAGTACTTC.

This clonotype was detected many times. The rearrangement links TRBV20-1 to TRBJ2-7; TRBD2 is a possible D gene (6 bases). The V gene's germline CDR1 is DFQATT and CDR2 SNEGSKA (reference sequence). The CDR3 loop spans 11 amino acids. Between the trimmed V and J ends, which lost 7 bases and 3 bases, there was a span of 10 bases. The CDR3 sequence is CSGGEHYEQYF. The DNA for the CDR3 is TGCAGTGGGGGGGAACACTACGAGCAGTACTTC.